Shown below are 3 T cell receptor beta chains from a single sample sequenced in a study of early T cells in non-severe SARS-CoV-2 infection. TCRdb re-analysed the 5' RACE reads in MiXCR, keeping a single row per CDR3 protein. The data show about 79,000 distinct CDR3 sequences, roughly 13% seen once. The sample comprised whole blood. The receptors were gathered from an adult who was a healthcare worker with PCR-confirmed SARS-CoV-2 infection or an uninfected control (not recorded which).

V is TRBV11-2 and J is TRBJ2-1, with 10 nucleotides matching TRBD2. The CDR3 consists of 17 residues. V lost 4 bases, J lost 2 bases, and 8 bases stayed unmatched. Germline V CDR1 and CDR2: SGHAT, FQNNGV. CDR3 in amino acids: CASSSRSGGRTYNEQFF. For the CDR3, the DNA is TGTGCCAGCAGCTCCCGTAGCGGGGGGCGGACCTACAATGAGCAGTTCTTC. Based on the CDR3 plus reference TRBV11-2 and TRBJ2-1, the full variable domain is EAGVAQSPRYKIIEKRQSVAFWCNPISGHATLYWYQQILGQGPKLLIQFQNNGVVDDSQLPKDRFSAERLKGVDSTLKIQPAKLEDSAVYLCASSSRSGGRTYNEQFFGPGTRLTVL.

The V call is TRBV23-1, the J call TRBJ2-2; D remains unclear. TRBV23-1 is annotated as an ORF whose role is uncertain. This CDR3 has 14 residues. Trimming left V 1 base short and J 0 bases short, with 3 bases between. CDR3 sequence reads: CASSQYTNTGELFF. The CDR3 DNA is TGCGCCAGCAGTCAATACACGAACACCGGGGAGCTGTTTTTT.

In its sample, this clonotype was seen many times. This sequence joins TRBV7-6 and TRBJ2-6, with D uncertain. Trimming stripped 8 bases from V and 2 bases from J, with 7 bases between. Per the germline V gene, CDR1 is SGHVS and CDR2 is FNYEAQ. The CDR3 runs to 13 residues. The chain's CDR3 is CASGVPGANVLTF. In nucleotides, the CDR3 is TGTGCCAGCGGGGTTCCTGGGGCCAACGTCCTGACTTTC.